Presented here are 29 T cell receptor beta chains from one specimen sequenced in a study of blood T cell repertoires in COVID-19 (dated by TCRdb to the early 2020s). The method behind the library was the immunoSEQ multiplex PCR assay. In TCRdb, the immuneACCESS table is reduced to in-frame sequences with V and J assigned. These tables do not hold every clone; where another copy was compared, an unresolved V gene accounts for under half, and the others remain unexplained. The sample data list about 250,000 clones, and more than 75% of these were observed just once. The biggest ten clones account for 0.75% to 1% of the sample. Sequencing used peripheral blood. The receptors derive from a woman aged 40 to 55 who had recovered from COVID-19.

This sequence joins TRBV19 and TRBJ2-2; D is unclear. The V gene's germline CDR1 is LNHDA and CDR2 SQIVND (reference sequence). The CDR3 covers 13 residues. As DNA, the CDR3 is TGTGCTACTCGTCCCCCGAACACCGGGGAGCTGTTTTTT. Amino acid sequence: CATRPPNTGELFF.

The rearrangement joins TRBV19 to TRBJ2-2; 9 bases agree with TRBD1. V gave up 4 bases and J gave up 3 bases; unmatched junction bases: 6. Germline V lookup: CDR1 LNHDA, CDR2 SQIVND (reference sequence). This CDR3 has 16 residues. CDR3 DNA: TGTGCCAGTAGTAATCCGGGACAGGGTTACACCGGGGAGCTGTTTTTT. Protein sequence: CASSNPGQGYTGELFF.

The chain carries TRBV6-1 and TRBJ2-3; D gene unclear. This CDR3 is built from 12 residues. V was cut by 2 bases and J by 3 bases, with 3 bases left in between. From germline, CDR1 is MNHNS and CDR2 SASEGT. The CDR3: CASSETTDTQYF. For the CDR3, the DNA is TGTGCCAGCAGTGAAACTACAGATACGCAGTATTTT.

The chain carries TRBV5-1 and TRBJ2-2, with D perhaps matching TRBD2 (6 bases). Trimming removed 4 bases from V and 15 bases from J, with 16 bases in between. CDR1 SGHRS and CDR2 YFSETQ come from the germline V gene. This CDR3 is built from 12 residues. CDR3 protein: CASSTGPGRMFF. For the CDR3, the DNA is TGCGCCAGCAGCACAGGCCCTGGGAGGATGTTTTTT.

The chain joins TRBV9 to TRBJ2-1, with D perhaps matching TRBD1 (7 bases). The V gene lost 4 bases and the J gene lost 2 bases, with 13 bases spanning the gap. CDR1 SGDLS and CDR2 YYNGEE come from the germline V gene. The CDR3 loop spans 15 amino acids. CDR3 protein: CASSSQGRTYNEQFF. DNA of the CDR3: TGTGCCAGCAGCTCACAGGGGAGGACCTACAATGAGCAGTTCTTC.

The chain combines TRBV7-2 with TRBJ2-1; 7 nucleotides line up with TRBD2. The junction had 9 bases not matched to a gene; V was cut back by 5 bases and J by 2 bases. This CDR3 comprises 16 residues. CDR1 SGHTA and CDR2 FQGNSA come from the germline V gene. For the CDR3, the DNA is TGTGCCAGCAGCCCCGTTGGGGGAGGGACCTACAATGAGCAGTTCTTC. Encoded protein: CASSPVGGGTYNEQFF.

This clone was recorded once. This chain joins TRBV30 and TRBJ1-5, with TRBD1 as a possible D gene (5 bases). This CDR3 comprises 15 residues. V was shortened by 0 bases and J by 2 bases, with 11 bases between the two germline ends. Germline V gives CDR1 GTSNPN, CDR2 SVGIG (reference sequence). The CDR3 spells CAWSVWGDGNQPQHF. The CDR3 DNA reads TGTGCCTGGAGTGTATGGGGGGATGGCAATCAGCCCCAGCATTTT.

The J gene is TRBJ2-1, the V gene TRBV2, with TRBD1 as a possible D gene (6 bases). This CDR3 has 13 residues. Germline CDR1 reads SNHLY; CDR2 reads FYNNEI. The V end was cut by 6 bases, the J end by 6 bases, with 12 bases between. Here the CDR3 DNA reads TGTGCCAGCAGCCCAGGGGCAGGCAATGAGCAGTTCTTC. Its translation: CASSPGAGNEQFF.

V gene TRBV18 combines with J gene TRBJ2-7; D remains unclear. Germline loops: CDR1 KGHSH, CDR2 LQKENI. There are 14 residues in the CDR3. V lost 3 bases, J lost 0 bases, and 9 bases lay in between. The CDR3 nucleotides are TGTGCCAGCTCACCTCAACACAGCTCCTACGAGCAGTACTTC. Amino acids: CASSPQHSSYEQYF.

About this clone: Within the sample, other DNA sequences also encode this same CDR3. This chain uses TRBV19 with TRBJ1-1; tentatively, D is TRBD1 (6 bases). In germline, CDR1 is LNHDA, CDR2 SQIVND (reference sequence). The CDR3 has 14 residues. The V end was cut by 4 bases, the J end by 7 bases, with 16 bases between. The CDR3 loop is CASSTPQGHIEAFF. For the CDR3, the DNA is TGTGCCAGTAGTACCCCCCAGGGGCACATTGAAGCTTTCTTT.

The V and J genes are TRBV6-5 and TRBJ1-2; D unclear. Trimming took off 5 bases at V and 7 bases at J, with 20 bases between the two ends. Germline lookup yields CDR1 MNHEY and CDR2 SVGAGI. This CDR3 contains 15 residues. The CDR3 loop reads CASSTRGPPEFGYTF. The CDR3, as DNA: TGTGCCAGCAGTACCCGAGGGCCCCCCGAATTTGGCTACACCTTC.

The gene calls are TRBV5-4 and TRBJ2-3, with D maybe TRBD1 (6 bases). This CDR3 comprises 16 residues. Germline V CDR1 and CDR2: SGHNT, YYREEE (reference sequence). V dropped 4 bases and J dropped 0 bases, with 15 bases sitting between them. In nucleotides, the CDR3 is TGTGCCAGCAGCCGGCGACAGGACCGAAGCACAGATACGCAGTATTTT. Amino acid sequence: CASSRRQDRSTDTQYF.

The chain employs TRBV6-4 and TRBJ2-1; D is perhaps TRBD1 (6 bases). CDR3 length equals 13 residues. Germline V gene data show CDR1 as MRHNA and CDR2 as SNTAGT. V dropped 6 bases and J dropped 11 bases, with 17 bases sitting between them. This CDR3 reads CASSQGQGSKQFF. CDR3 DNA: TGTGCCAGCAGCCAGGGGCAGGGGTCTAAGCAGTTCTTC.

V is TRBV5-5 and J is TRBJ1-5, with TRBD1 as a possible D gene (5 bases). The CDR3 sequence is 15 residues long. The ends were cut back, 1 base at V and 6 bases at J, with 14 bases in the middle. Germline V gene sequence: CDR1 SGHKS, CDR2 YYEKEE (reference sequence). The CDR3 nucleotides are TGTGCCAGCAGCTTGTCCGGGACTGATCTTCAGCCCCAGCATTTT. This translates into CASSLSGTDLQPQHF.

This clone came up a few times. The rearrangement links TRBV3-1 (or the pseudogene TRBV3-2) to TRBJ2-1; D not certain. CDR1 and CDR2 from the germline V gene are LGHDT and YNNKEL (reference sequence). The CDR3 loop spans 15 amino acids. V was cut by 1 base and J by 2 bases, with 9 bases left in between. CDR3 protein: CASSQGYQTYNEQFF. DNA for the CDR3: TGTGCCAGCAGCCAAGGCTATCAAACCTACAATGAGCAGTTCTTC.

The chain carries TRBV6-5 and TRBJ2-1; maybe TRBD2 (5 bases). With 4 bases removed from V and 12 bases from J, the gap between germline ends came to 22 bases. Germline V gives CDR1 MNHEY, CDR2 SVGAGI. The CDR3 covers 15 residues. The CDR3 loop reads CASSSPGGAPPRQFF. Written as DNA, the CDR3 is TGTGCCAGCAGTTCCCCCGGAGGTGCTCCGCCTCGGCAGTTCTTC.

The chain is built from TRBV7-3 and TRBJ1-2; 12 positions match TRBD1. V was pared by 4 bases and J by 2 bases, with 11 bases of the junction left unmatched. This CDR3 comprises 18 residues. Germline assignment: CDR1 SGHTA and CDR2 FQGTGA. CDR3: CASSSHRDRGHPNYGYTF. The CDR3 DNA is TGTGCCAGCAGCTCCCACCGGGACAGGGGGCACCCCAACTATGGCTACACCTTC.

The V and J genes are TRBV7-6 and TRBJ1-3; D unresolved. Trimming took off 0 bases at V and 0 bases at J, with 18 bases between the two ends. Germline V gives CDR1 SGHVS, CDR2 FNYEAQ. This CDR3 is 19 amino acids long. The CDR3 loop is CASSLAVWVSGSSGNTIYF. The CDR3 region has the DNA TGTGCCAGCAGCTTAGCTGTATGGGTGTCGGGATCCTCTGGAAACACCATATATTTT.

The chain links TRBV6-5 to TRBJ2-1, with 7 bases lining up with TRBD2. CDR3 size: 15 residues. V gave up 6 bases and J gave up 7 bases; unmatched junction bases: 12. Germline CDR1 is MNHEY and CDR2 is SVGAGI. The CDR3 region has the DNA TGTGCCAGCAGCCCCGGGGGGAAGGGTAGGAATGAGCAGTTCTTC. Its translation: CASSPGGKGRNEQFF.

This chain joins TRBV6-5 and TRBJ2-3, with TRBD1 matching 8 bases. Germline V gene sequence: CDR1 MNHEY, CDR2 SVGAGI. Unmatched junction bases numbered 8, after V lost 6 bases and J lost 6 bases. This CDR3 has 14 residues. The CDR3 is CASRTPGGYDTQYF. CDR3 DNA sequence: TGTGCCAGCAGGACCCCAGGGGGCTATGATACGCAGTATTTT.

This clone showed up just a few times. The chain uses TRBV11-3 and TRBJ2-1; the match to TRBD2 covers 7 bases. V lost 0 bases, J lost 1 base, and 12 bases stayed unmatched. The CDR3 runs 19 residues. CDR1 SGHNT and CDR2 YENEEA come from the germline V gene. The CDR3 protein is CASSLDGTGLTTSYNEQFF. Written as DNA, the CDR3 is TGTGCCAGCAGCTTAGACGGTACGGGACTAACCACATCCTACAATGAGCAGTTCTTC. The whole variable domain, remainder taken from reference TRBV11-3 and TRBJ2-1, is EAGVVQSPRYKIIEKKQPVAFWCNPISGHNTLYWYLQNLGQGPELLIRYENEEAVDDSQLPKDRFSAERLKGVDSTLKIQPAELGDSAVYLCASSLDGTGLTTSYNEQFFGPGTRLTVL.

This chain links TRBV5-8 with TRBJ2-3, with D perhaps TRBD2 (6 bases). Germline V gene sequence: CDR1 SGHTS, CDR2 YDEGEE. V was trimmed by 5 bases and J by 8 bases, leaving 27 bases between them. This CDR3 has 17 amino acids. CDR3 nucleotides: TGTGCCAGCAGGGGGGGATGGAGGCCGGCTGTAGAGGCTACGCAGTATTTT. This sequence encodes CASRGGWRPAVEATQYF.

This chain joins TRBV11-1 and TRBJ2-7; perhaps TRBD1 as D (6 bases). V gave up 5 bases and J gave up 0 bases, with 14 bases separating them. The CDR3 spans 15 residues. Per the germline V gene, CDR1 is SGHAT and CDR2 is FQDESV (reference sequence). The CDR3 DNA is TGTGCCAGCAGCCCCGGGACATCCAGCTCCTACGAGCAGTACTTC. This sequence encodes CASSPGTSSSYEQYF.

The chain couples TRBV6-2 or TRBV6-3 to TRBJ1-1, with a weak D call TRBD1 (5 bases). The CDR3 runs to 15 residues. Deletions cut 2 bases from V and 11 bases from J, with 21 bases between. Germline V gives CDR1 MNHEY, CDR2 SVGEGT. The CDR3 region is CASSYPGQSHRRAFF. The CDR3 nucleotides are TGTGCCAGCAGTTACCCCGGACAATCACATCGAAGGGCTTTCTTT.

The chain combines TRBV5-1 with TRBJ2-2; the D gene is possibly TRBD1 (5 bases). Germline values: CDR1 SGHRS, CDR2 YFSETQ. This CDR3 is 15 amino acids long. Trimming cost V 5 bases and J 6 bases, with 17 bases left between them. The CDR3 bases are TGCGCCAGCAGGTGGCAGGGTAGTTCATCCGGGGAGCTGTTTTTT. It is translated as CASRWQGSSSGELFF.

The chain combines TRBV27 with TRBJ1-6; 7 bases are shared with TRBD1. Trimming removed 0 bases from V and 13 bases from J; junction bases left unmatched: 3. The CDR3 sequence is 13 residues long. Germline assignment: CDR1 MNHEY and CDR2 SMNVEV (reference sequence). CDR3 nucleotide sequence: TGTGCCAGCAGTTTATCACCACAGGGGCCCCTCCACTTT. Protein: CASSLSPQGPLHF.

The J gene is TRBJ1-1, the V gene TRBV19, with D unclear. This CDR3 spans 13 amino acids. Trimming took 5 bases from V and 1 from J, leaving 8 bases between them. CDR1 and CDR2 from the germline V gene are LNHDA and SQIVND (reference sequence). CDR3 loop: CASSLVWNTEAFF. In nucleotides, the CDR3 is TGTGCCAGTAGTTTAGTCTGGAACACTGAAGCTTTCTTT. The full variable domain, its missing parts supplied by reference TRBV19 and TRBJ1-1, is DGGITQSPKYLFRKEGQNVTLSCEQNLNHDAMYWYRQDPGQGLRLIYYSQIVNDFQKGDIAEGYSVSREKKESFPLTVTSAQKNPTAFYLCASSLVWNTEAFFGQGTRLTVV.

The rearrangement links TRBV12-3 or TRBV12-4 to TRBJ1-2; D gene ambiguous. V lost 1 base and J lost 8, with 8 bases in between. The CDR3 covers 12 residues. The CDR3 sequence: CASSLVGGGYTF. The CDR3 bases are TGTGCCAGCAGTTTAGTGGGAGGCGGCTACACCTTC.

Points on this clone: This specimen includes other DNA sequences encoding the same CDR3. The V gene is TRBV27, the J gene TRBJ1-2; the D is unclear. Germline V gene data show CDR1 as MNHEY and CDR2 as SMNVEV (reference sequence). Trimming cost V 8 bases and J 4 bases, with 17 bases left between them. CDR3 length equals 14 residues. The CDR3 bases are TGTGCCAGCTCCCTTGGGCCGGCCGGCTATGGCTACACCTTC. Amino acid sequence: CASSLGPAGYGYTF.